A single sample gave rise to the 11 T cell receptor beta chains below, sequenced in a study of regulatory T cells in long-lasting Graves disease. The time point: newly diagnosed GD, antithyroid drugs for less than 3 months. PBMC-derived RNA was used for the TCR library. Researchers made TCR beta libraries by using iRepertoire HTBI primers and running Arm-PCR on CDR3 regions. One entry per CDR3 protein, called by TCRdb with MiXCR from the multiplex PCR reads. The table shows 420,000 or so distinct CDR3 sequences, with 15% to 20% occurring only once. The same data also went into a second study, on T cells in Graves' hyperthyroidism and ophthalmopathy.

This specimen consisted of peripheral blood mononuclear cells (PBMCs), obtained at new diagnosis, from a patient treated with antithyroid drugs. The receptors come from a woman aged 18-29 years with Graves disease.

The rearrangement joins TRBV7-2 to TRBJ2-5; TRBD2 matches at 12 bases. The CDR3 contains 16 residues. Trimming cost V 3 bases and J 5 bases; bases outside gene matches: 7. In germline, CDR1 is SGHTA, CDR2 FQGNSA. Here the CDR3 reads CASSFWLAGGPETQYF. The CDR3 DNA sequence: TGTGCCAGCAGCTTCTGGCTAGCGGGAGGGCCTGAGACCCAGTACTTC. Together with reference TRBV7-2 and TRBJ2-5, the CDR3 gives the full variable domain: GAGVSQSPSNKVTEKGKDVELRCDPISGHTALYWYRQSLGQGLEFLIYFQGNSAPDKSGLPSDRFSAERTGGSVSTLTIQRTQQEDSAVYLCASSFWLAGGPETQYFGPGTRLLVL.

This clonotype was picked up many times. CDR3 coding DNA: TGTGCCAGCAGTGAAGTAATCAGCGAGCAGTACTTC. Encoded protein: CASSEVISEQYF. The rearrangement links TRBV6-1 to TRBJ2-7; D unclear. This CDR3 is built from 12 residues. Germline loops: CDR1 MNHNS, CDR2 SASEGT. Trimming took off 1 base at V and 6 bases at J, with 7 bases between the two ends.

This clonotype showed up just a few times. The gene calls are TRBV6-2 or TRBV6-3 and TRBJ2-3, with D unresolved. This CDR3 region has 14 residues. Germline V gene data show CDR1 as MNHEY and CDR2 as SVGEGT. The V end lost 6 bases, the J end lost 7 bases, and 17 bases lay between the germline ends. CDR3 sequence (DNA): TGTGCCAGCAGCTCCTCGGTTTCCAGACATACGCAGTATTTT. This translates into CASSSSVSRHTQYF.

This clonotype was seen many times. This chain links TRBV11-2 with TRBJ1-1; possible D gene TRBD1, 6 bases. V gave up 1 base and J gave up 7 bases, with 16 bases separating them. The CDR3 consists of 15 residues. The germline V gene encodes CDR1 SGHAT and CDR2 FQNNGV. The CDR3 DNA follows: TGTGCCAGCAGCTTAGCGGGGGGGCGGTTGGGTGAAGCTTTCTTT. Translating gives CASSLAGGRLGEAFF.

This clonotype has ten or more counts. The chain recombines TRBV30 with TRBJ2-7; 7 bases are a match to TRBD2. Germline CDR1 and CDR2: GTSNPN and SVGIG (reference sequence). Trimming took 3 bases from V and 2 from J; bases not matched to a gene: 10. CDR3 length: 15 amino acids. This chain's CDR3 is CAWRLEGGSPYEQYF. The CDR3 coding sequence is TGTGCCTGGAGACTTGAGGGAGGGTCCCCCTACGAGCAGTACTTC.

This clonotype was observed at least ten times. V and J are TRBV2 and TRBJ2-7, with D possibly TRBD1 on 6 matching bases. V was cut by 0 bases and J by 4 bases, with 10 bases left in between. Germline CDR1 reads SNHLY; CDR2 reads FYNNEI. The CDR3 has 14 residues. CDR3 residues: CASSEALQGYEQYF. Written as DNA, the CDR3 is TGTGCCAGCAGTGAAGCGCTTCAGGGGTACGAGCAGTACTTC.

The chain employs TRBV5-1 and TRBJ2-1; D ambiguous. The CDR3 is made up of 17 amino acids. Germline CDR1 reads SGHRS; CDR2 reads YFSETQ. Trimming removed 3 bases at V and 0 bases at J, with 16 bases between. For the CDR3, the DNA is TGCGCCAGCAGCTCAACCCGGGCCCCTGGCTCCTACAATGAGCAGTTCTTC. This gives the protein CASSSTRAPGSYNEQFF.

The sample holds many counts of this clonotype. V and J are TRBV28 and TRBJ1-2; no firm D call. CDR3 length: 13 amino acids. Trimming left V 7 bases short and J 2 bases short, with 11 bases between. Germline CDR1 and CDR2: MDHEN and SYDVKM. The CDR3: CASTLMGNYGYTF. DNA of the CDR3: TGTGCCAGCACTCTGATGGGGAACTATGGCTACACCTTC.

A remark on this clonotype: It is likely a read error, because the conserved phenylalanine at the end of the CDR3 is missing. The chain joins TRBV28 to TRBJ1-5, with TRBD1 identical over 11 bases. Germline CDR1 and CDR2: MDHEN and SYDVKM. The CDR3 has 14 amino acids. Here the CDR3 DNA reads TGCGCCAGCACCGGGACAGGGGGAAATCAGCCCCAGCATTCT. Its protein product is CASTGTGGNQPQHS.

In its sample, this clonotype was seen many times. The rearrangement links TRBV20-1 to TRBJ2-7; D not resolved. V lost 0 bases, J lost 2 bases, and 11 bases lay in between. CDR3 length equals 14 residues. The germline V gene has CDR1 DFQATT and CDR2 SNEGSKA (reference sequence). Written as DNA, the CDR3 is TGCAGTGCTAGAGATGGGAACAGAGCCTACGAGCAGTACTTC. Its translation: CSARDGNRAYEQYF.

This clonotype showed up just a few times. This sequence joins TRBV4-2 and TRBJ2-1; possible D gene TRBD2, 5 bases. V lost 3 bases, J lost 6 bases, and 12 bases lay in between. In germline, CDR1 is LGHNA, CDR2 YNFKEQ. The length of the CDR3 is 14 residues. The CDR3 DNA reads as TGTGCCAGCAGCCACGGTTTCGGGGTCAATGAGCAGTTCTTC. Protein: CASSHGFGVNEQFF.